Reported below is one TCR beta chain. This clone was recorded once. This clone's antigen is unknown. No clone much larger than this one lies a single base away; base qualities are absent. This specimen belongs to a study of blood T cell repertoires in COVID-19 (dated by TCRdb to 2020 to 2022). About the investigation overall: The collaborator samples originated in the United States, Italy and Spain and spanned the acute and convalescent phases of COVID-19. The repertoires were made available in a free public database intended to serve as a resource for research on the immune response to SARS-CoV-2. Nearly every sample came with metadata listing a de-identified subject ID, COVID-19 status, age in years and sex. The prospective study material was composed of cDNA or gDNA derived from T cells, B-cell-depleted T cells, or PBMCs. Where available, HLA class I and class II types were taken from metadata supplied by the sample provider and were not determined by assay-based typing. Samples were obtained from the ongoing ImmuneRACE study (first 160 participants) and from about 1,300 subjects provided by 6 global collaborators. Subjects who had been exposed to COVID-19, were actively infected with it, or had recovered from it provided the deeply sampled blood TCRbeta repertoires that made up the dataset.

Participants in the prospective study were enrolled through a virtual design, were aged about 18 to 100 years, and lived in 20 to 30 United States geographic areas. In the prospective study, participants were assigned to cohorts based on the clinical history participants reported in a screening survey and a study questionnaire. For ImmuneRACE Cohort 3, a participant was defined as recovered based on two consecutive negative NP/OP PCR tests, clearance by a healthcare professional, or resolution of symptoms. In the prospective study, whole blood, serum and a nasopharyngeal or oropharyngeal swab were collected from each participant by mobile phlebotomists. Prospective study participants could optionally give additional blood draws and questionnaires over a roughly two-month period. Before DNA extraction, blood samples from the prospective study were shipped at room temperature or frozen. TCRbeta CDR3 regions were amplified from genomic DNA using the immunoSEQ Assay, a bias-controlled multiplex PCR. The original pipeline was this. Within the assay, amplification of reference gene primers was used to estimate how many nucleated cells each sample contained. Sequence reads were collapsed and filtered to measure the absolute abundance of every unique TCRbeta CDR3 rearrangement. For each sample, productive Simpson clonality was calculated by taking the square root of Simpson's diversity index across productive rearrangements. TCRdb mirrors the immuneACCESS table, restricted to in-frame sequences. Some clones are absent from its copies; in checked studies, under half trace to an unresolved V gene, and the reason for the others is unknown. That table supplies the V and J calls and clone size; D and trimming were determined from the DNA. This sample has a few hundred thousand clones in its table, and around nine tenths of those were observed once. 1.2% of the sample rests with the top ten.

Study-wide conclusions, independent of this receptor: The amount of clinical and demographic metadata varied by source and participant and was provided uncurated.

From a lookup of the germline V gene (reference sequence), CDR1 and CDR2 are DFQATT and SNEGSKA. V is cut by 6 bases and J by 9 bases, and the space between the germline ends is 12 bases. Including the terminal cysteine and phenylalanine, the CDR3 comprises 11 residues. Just CDR3 DNA is preserved here, 33 bases in frame from base 1. The chain employs TRBV20-1 and TRBJ2-1, and possibly TRBD1, on 5 matching bases. Sequencing input: PBMCs or T cells enriched from blood (not recorded which). The source of this sequence is a woman under 30 who had recovered from COVID-19. The CDR3 here reads CSAGRVGEQFF. The DNA reads as follows: TGCAGTGCGGGCAGGGTTGGTGAGCAGTTCTTC.